The 30 T cell receptor beta chains below were found in one sample sequenced in a study. TCRdb passed the 5' RACE reads through MiXCR, listing each CDR3 protein once. The table includes tens of thousands of distinct CDR3 sequences, approximately 27% detected once. Sequenced sample: naive CD4+ T cells sorted from a lymph node. Regarding subset: naive CD4+ T cells, CD4+CD45RA+CD25-. The receptors were gathered from a female donor with breast cancer.

This clonotype was observed a handful of times. The rearrangement uses TRBV5-1 and TRBJ1-2; no reliable D call. The germline gives CDR1 SGHRS, CDR2 YFSETQ. V was shortened by 1 base and J by 4 bases, with 17 bases between the two germline ends. This CDR3 region has 16 residues. CDR3 protein: CASSLLGIDSIYGYTF. CDR3 in DNA: TGCGCCAGCAGCTTGTTAGGAATAGACTCGATCTATGGCTACACCTTC.

This clonotype was found many times. The chain carries TRBV9 and TRBJ2-5, with TRBD2 matching 8 bases. Germline values: CDR1 SGDLS, CDR2 YYNGEE. With V trimmed by 0 bases and J by 2 bases, 3 bases remained unmatched. The CDR3 totals 15 residues. CDR3 DNA: TGTGCCAGCAGCGTAGCGGGGGGGCCGCAAGAGACCCAGTACTTC. This gives the protein CASSVAGGPQETQYF. Based on the CDR3 plus reference TRBV9 and TRBJ2-5, the full variable domain is DSGVTQTPKHLITATGQRVTLRCSPRSGDLSVYWYQQSLDQGLQFLIQYYNGEERAKGNILERFSAQQFPDLHSELNLSSLELGDSALYFCASSVAGGPQETQYFGPGTRLLVL.

This clonotype showed up many times. The chain joins TRBV24-1 to TRBJ2-1; TRBD1 might be the D (6 bases). CDR1 and CDR2 from the germline V gene are KGHDR and SFDVKD. Trimming took 5 bases from V and 8 from J, leaving 15 bases between them. The CDR3 spans 14 residues. DNA for the CDR3: TGTGCCACCAGTGCTCTGAGGGGGTTGGATGAGCAGTTCTTC. This translates into CATSALRGLDEQFF.

Judged by abundance, this clonotype is medium-sized. The chain links TRBV5-4 to TRBJ2-7, with D maybe TRBD2 (6 bases). V dropped 3 bases and J dropped 3 bases, with 10 bases sitting between them. The germline CDR1 and CDR2 sequences are SGHNT and YYREEE (reference sequence). The CDR3 extends over 13 amino acids. The CDR3 here is CASSSPGGYEQYF. CDR3 in DNA: TGTGCCAGCAGCTCACCCGGGGGCTACGAGCAGTACTTC.

This clonotype was counted only a few times. The germline gene is not matched at one end of the junction; a read error may be the cause. The V call is TRBV20-1, the J call TRBJ2-1, with D possibly TRBD2 on 5 matching bases. The CDR3 is 12 amino acids. Germline V gene data show CDR1 as DFQATT and CDR2 as SNEGSKA (reference sequence). The CDR3 here is CSSRGFYNEQFF. Written as DNA, the CDR3 is TGCAGTTCTAGAGGGTTCTACAATGAGCAGTTCTTC.

The V and J genes are TRBV28 and TRBJ2-5; 8 bases align to TRBD1. Germline V gene sequence: CDR1 MDHEN, CDR2 SYDVKM. Losses at the gene ends were 8 bases for V and 5 bases for J; bases not matched to a gene: 10. CDR3 length equals 14 residues. The CDR3 nucleotides read TGTGCCAGCGGTATCAGACAGGGGAGGGAGACCCAGTACTTC. Its translation is CASGIRQGRETQYF.

The chain employs TRBV19 and TRBJ1-5; D is unresolved. There are 13 residues in the CDR3. V was pared by 10 bases and J by 0 bases, with 10 bases between. Germline CDR1 and CDR2: LNHDA and SQIVND (reference sequence). This chain's CDR3 is CATWGYSNQPQHF. CDR3 nucleotides: TGTGCCACCTGGGGATATAGCAATCAGCCCCAGCATTTT.

This clonotype was recorded a few times. This chain uses TRBV4-3 with TRBJ2-1; 7 bases align to TRBD1. The germline CDR1 and CDR2 sequences are LGHNA and YSLEER. This CDR3 has 17 residues. J was trimmed by 6 bases and V by 4 bases; bases with no gene match: 15. The chain's CDR3 is CASSPSGTDSFFNEQFF. In DNA form, the CDR3 reads TGCGCCAGCAGCCCCTCCGGGACAGACTCTTTTTTCAATGAGCAGTTCTTC.

V is TRBV3-1 and J is TRBJ2-2, with TRBD2 matching over 10 bases. The junction had 9 bases not matched to a gene; V was cut back by 2 bases and J by 6 bases. From germline, CDR1 is LGHDT and CDR2 YNNKEL (reference sequence). CDR3 length: 17 residues. CDR3 in amino acids: CASSQLAGDSLAGELFF. CDR3 DNA sequence: TGTGCCAGCAGCCAACTAGCGGGAGATAGCCTTGCCGGGGAGCTGTTTTTT.

This clonotype was counted between two and nine times. V and J are TRBV24-1 and TRBJ2-7, with 9 positions matching TRBD1. With V trimmed by 5 bases and J by 2 bases, 6 bases remained unmatched. This CDR3 contains 15 residues. Germline assignment: CDR1 KGHDR and CDR2 SFDVKD. In DNA, the CDR3 is TGTGCCACCAGTGGTAACCGGGACAGGGCCTACGAGCAGTACTTC. Its translation: CATSGNRDRAYEQYF.

There are many counts of this clonotype. V and J are TRBV7-8 and TRBJ2-2, with a tentative D call TRBD1 (5 bases). CDR3 length equals 15 residues. Per germline, CDR1 SGHVS and CDR2 FQNEAQ. Trimming left V 5 bases short and J 2 bases short, with 12 bases between. The CDR3 is CASSPKQGNTGELFF. In nucleotides, the CDR3 is TGTGCCAGCAGCCCGAAGCAGGGCAACACCGGGGAGCTGTTTTTT. The full variable domain, in which reference TRBV7-8 and TRBJ2-2 provide the parts outside the CDR3, is GAGVSQSPRYKVAKRGQDVALRCDPISGHVSLFWYQQALGQGPEFLTYFQNEAQLDKSGLPSDRFFAERPEGSVSTLKIQRTQQEDSAVYLCASSPKQGNTGELFFGEGSRLTVL.

V usage is TRBV5-1 and J usage is TRBJ2-7; 8 nucleotides match TRBD1. Germline V gene lookup returns CDR1 SGHRS and CDR2 YFSETQ. The V and J ends lost 5 bases and 4 bases, in that order; junction bases with no gene match: 8. This CDR3 is built from 14 residues. CDR3 DNA: TGCGCCAGCAGTCTCCAGGGGGCCCCATACGAGCAGTACTTC. Translating it yields CASSLQGAPYEQYF.

This sequence joins TRBV20-1 and TRBJ2-3, with D maybe TRBD1 (5 bases). The germline V gene encodes CDR1 DFQATT and CDR2 SNEGSKA (reference sequence). V lost 4 bases and J 3 bases, leaving 8 bases between the germline ends. CDR3 size: 12 residues. The CDR3 is CSAKPGTDTQYF. The CDR3 DNA follows: TGCAGTGCTAAGCCAGGGACAGATACGCAGTATTTT.

Many counts were recorded for this clonotype. The rearrangement joins TRBV6-2 or TRBV6-3 to TRBJ2-1; D is perhaps TRBD2 (6 bases). Germline V gene data show CDR1 as MNHEY and CDR2 as SVGEGT. This CDR3 is built from 16 residues. V was cut by 2 bases and J by 9 bases, with 20 bases left in between. CDR3: CASSYAFTSTGGEQFF. DNA of the CDR3: TGTGCCAGCAGTTACGCTTTTACTAGCACCGGGGGTGAGCAGTTCTTC.

In its sample, this clonotype was seen a few times. The chain recombines TRBV7-3 with TRBJ2-3; 12 positions match TRBD2. CDR3 size: 16 residues. CDR1 and CDR2 from the germline V gene are SGHTA and FQGTGA. V was clipped by 4 bases and J by 1 base; unmatched bases: 3. CDR3 in DNA: TGTGCCAGCAGCTCTCGGACTAGCGGGGGCACAGATACGCAGTATTTT. Protein sequence: CASSSRTSGGTDTQYF.

The chain has TRBV5-1 and TRBJ2-1; 8 bases are a match to TRBD2. V shed 4 bases and J 0 bases; nucleotides not matched to a gene: 9. The CDR3 totals 17 residues. Looked up from germline, CDR1 is SGHRS and CDR2 is YFSETQ. CDR3 sequence (DNA): TGCGCCAGCAGCCAACCCGAGCGGGGGAGCTCCTACAATGAGCAGTTCTTC. Protein product: CASSQPERGSSYNEQFF.

The chain is built from TRBV12-3 or TRBV12-4 and TRBJ1-1, with D maybe TRBD1 (5 bases). The CDR3 is 14 residues long. Trimming took 0 bases from V and 3 from J, leaving 8 bases between them. The CDR3 DNA reads as TGTGCCAGCAGTTTAGCAACGGGGGACACTGAAGCTTTCTTT. Its protein is CASSLATGDTEAFF.

The chain recombines TRBV5-1 with TRBJ1-5, with D hard to call. The CDR3 is 16 amino acids. The germline V and J ends were trimmed by 5 bases and 2 bases, with 17 bases remaining between them. Germline CDR1 and CDR2: SGHRS and YFSETQ. The CDR3 DNA reads as TGCGCCAGCAGTCCAGACGGAGCTTGGGGCAATCAGCCCCAGCATTTT. It codes for CASSPDGAWGNQPQHF.

This clonotype was detected only a few times. The chain recombines TRBV7-9 with TRBJ1-1; TRBD1 matches at 7 bases. Germline V gene sequence: CDR1 SEHNR, CDR2 FQNEAQ (reference sequence). V lost 7 bases and J lost 1; bases outside the gene matches: 9. The CDR3 runs 15 residues. CDR3 loop: CASTRQGGRNTEAFF. The CDR3 bases are TGTGCCAGCACTCGACAGGGTGGTAGGAACACTGAAGCTTTCTTT.

This clonotype has at least ten counts. Written as DNA, the CDR3 is TGCGCCAGCAGCTTGGGTCCAGCTATGAACACTGAAGCTTTCTTT. Translated, it gives CASSLGPAMNTEAFF. This sequence joins TRBV5-1 and TRBJ1-1; D is uncertain. There are 15 residues in the CDR3. The ends were cut back, 0 bases at V and 0 bases at J, with 9 bases in the middle. Looked up from germline, CDR1 is SGHRS and CDR2 is YFSETQ.

The genes are TRBV28 and TRBJ2-7; 8 bases map to TRBD2. Trimming took 5 bases from V and 2 from J; bases not matched to a gene: 11. The CDR3 loop spans 16 amino acids. The germline gives CDR1 MDHEN, CDR2 SYDVKM. In DNA form, the CDR3 reads TGTGCCAGCAGTCTTTCATTAGCGGGATTAACCTACGAGCAGTACTTC. Amino acid sequence: CASSLSLAGLTYEQYF.

The rearrangement joins TRBV11-2 to TRBJ2-1; the D is unclear. The CDR3 contains 14 residues. Trimming pared 1 base from V and 5 bases from J, leaving 9 bases between. The germline gives CDR1 SGHAT, CDR2 FQNNGV. The CDR3 loop is CASSLAVGHNEQFF. CDR3 nucleotide sequence: TGTGCCAGCAGCTTAGCCGTCGGGCACAATGAGCAGTTCTTC.

Sample share makes this clonotype medium-sized. V gene TRBV4-2 combines with J gene TRBJ2-3, with 9 bases lining up with TRBD2. V shed 0 bases, J shed 5 bases, and the junction held 6 bases outside the gene matches. Germline CDR1 and CDR2: LGHNA and YNFKEQ. The CDR3 loop spans 16 amino acids. The CDR3 loop reads CASSQDGALAGDTQYF. The CDR3 DNA follows: TGTGCCAGCAGCCAAGACGGTGCACTAGCGGGAGATACGCAGTATTTT.

As for this clonotype: A much larger clone lies one base from this, so it may be a read error. The chain combines TRBV29-1 with TRBJ2-6; D is uncertain. The CDR3 is 14 residues long. The germline gives CDR1 SQVTM, CDR2 ANQGSEA. CDR3 amino acids: CGVHLTSGANVLTF. In DNA form, the CDR3 reads TGCGGCGTGCACCTGACCTCTGGGGCCAACGTCCTGACTTTC.

This clonotype was seen ten or more times. This sequence joins TRBV6-1 and TRBJ2-6; 11 bases line up with TRBD1. Looked up from germline, CDR1 is MNHNS and CDR2 is SASEGT. The CDR3 is 18 residues long. V was pared by 3 bases and J by 3 bases, with 7 bases of the junction left unmatched. As DNA, the CDR3 is TGTGCCAGCAGTGAGGGACAGGGGGTCGTTGGTGGGGCCAACGTCCTGACTTTC. This codes for CASSEGQGVVGGANVLTF.

This clonotype showed up just a few times. In nucleotides, the CDR3 is TGTGCCAGCAGCTTATATCAGGGCGGCAATCAGCCCCAGCATTTT. This translates into CASSLYQGGNQPQHF. V and J are TRBV7-2 and TRBJ1-5; weak D call: TRBD1 (5 bases). There are 15 residues in the CDR3. The ends were cut back, 2 bases at V and 2 bases at J, with 10 bases in the middle. Germline V gives CDR1 SGHTA, CDR2 FQGNSA.

V usage is TRBV5-6 and J usage is TRBJ2-7; D may correspond to TRBD1 or TRBD2 (6 bases each). Trimming left V 3 bases short and J 4 bases short, with 14 bases between. Per germline, CDR1 SGHDT and CDR2 YYEEEE. The CDR3 is 14 residues long. CDR3 DNA: TGTGCCAGCAGCTATTGGGGGGCGAGGTACGAGCAGTACTTC. This gives the protein CASSYWGARYEQYF.

The chain links TRBV7-2 to TRBJ2-5, with 8 bases aligning to TRBD1. This CDR3 has 13 residues. The germline gives CDR1 SGHTA, CDR2 FQGNSA. J was trimmed by 5 bases and V by 9 bases; bases with no gene match: 8. CDR3 DNA: TGTGCCAGTAGCGTGGACAGGGCGGAGACCCAGTACTTC. As protein: CASSVDRAETQYF.

The chain links TRBV5-6 to TRBJ1-4; 8 nucleotides agree with TRBD1. This CDR3 is built from 15 residues. J lost 6 bases, V lost 1 base, and 5 bases had no gene match. Per germline, CDR1 SGHDT and CDR2 YYEEEE. The CDR3 region has the DNA TGTGCCAGCAGCTTGTTCGTGACAGGGGATGAAAAACTGTTTTTT. It encodes CASSLFVTGDEKLFF.

In its sample, this clonotype was seen a few times. J is TRBJ2-7 and V is TRBV4-1; the D is unclear. CDR3 length equals 15 residues. With 0 bases removed from V and 7 bases from J, the gap between germline ends came to 16 bases. Per the germline V gene, CDR1 is MGHRA and CDR2 is YSYEKL. CDR3 nucleotides: TGCGCCAGCAGCCAAGATTCGACAAGCCCTAGGGAGCAGTACTTC. Residues: CASSQDSTSPREQYF.